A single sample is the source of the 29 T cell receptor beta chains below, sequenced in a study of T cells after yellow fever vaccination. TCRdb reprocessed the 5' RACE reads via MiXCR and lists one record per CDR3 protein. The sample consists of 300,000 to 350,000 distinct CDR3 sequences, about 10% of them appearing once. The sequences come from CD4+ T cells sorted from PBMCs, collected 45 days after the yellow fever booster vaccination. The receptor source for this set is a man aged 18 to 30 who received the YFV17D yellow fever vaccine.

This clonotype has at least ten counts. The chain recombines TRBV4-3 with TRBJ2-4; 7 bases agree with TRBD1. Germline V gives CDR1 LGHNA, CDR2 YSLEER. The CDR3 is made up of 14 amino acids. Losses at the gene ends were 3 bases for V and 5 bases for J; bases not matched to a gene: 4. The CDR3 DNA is TGCGCCAGCAGCCACGGGGACAGACAAAACATTCAGTACTTC. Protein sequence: CASSHGDRQNIQYF.

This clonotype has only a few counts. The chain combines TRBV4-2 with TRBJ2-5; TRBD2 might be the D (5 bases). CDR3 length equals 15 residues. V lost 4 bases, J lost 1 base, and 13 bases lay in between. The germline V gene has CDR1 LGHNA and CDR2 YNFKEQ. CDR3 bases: TGTGCCAGCAGCCCTACTAATAGCGTCCAAGAGACCCAGTACTTC. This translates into CASSPTNSVQETQYF.

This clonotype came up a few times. The CDR3 loop is CASGPQGATEAFF. The CDR3 DNA reads TGTGCCAGCGGTCCTCAGGGCGCCACTGAAGCTTTCTTT. V and J are TRBV7-3 and TRBJ1-1; TRBD1 is a possible D gene (5 bases). The germline V gene encodes CDR1 SGHTA and CDR2 FQGTGA. V lost 8 bases, J lost 4 bases, and 14 bases lay in between. The CDR3 length is 13 residues.

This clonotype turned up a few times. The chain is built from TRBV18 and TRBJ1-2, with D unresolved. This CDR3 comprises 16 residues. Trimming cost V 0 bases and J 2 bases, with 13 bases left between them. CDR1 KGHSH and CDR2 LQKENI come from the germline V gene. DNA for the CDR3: TGTGCCAGCTCACCACCACCCAAATCCCAAAACTATGGCTACACCTTC. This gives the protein CASSPPPKSQNYGYTF.

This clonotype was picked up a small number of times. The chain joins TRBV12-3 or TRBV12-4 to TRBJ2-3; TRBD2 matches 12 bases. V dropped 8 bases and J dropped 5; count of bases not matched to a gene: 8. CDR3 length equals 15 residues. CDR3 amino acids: CASHTLAGGQDTQYF. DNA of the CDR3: TGTGCCAGCCACACCCTAGCGGGGGGGCAAGATACGCAGTATTTT.

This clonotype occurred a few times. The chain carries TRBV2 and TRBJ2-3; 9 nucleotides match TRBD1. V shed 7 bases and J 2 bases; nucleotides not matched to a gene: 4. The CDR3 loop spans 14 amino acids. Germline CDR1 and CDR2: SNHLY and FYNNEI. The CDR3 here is CASTRDRDTDTQYF. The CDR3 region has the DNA TGTGCCAGCACCCGGGACAGGGACACAGATACGCAGTATTTT.

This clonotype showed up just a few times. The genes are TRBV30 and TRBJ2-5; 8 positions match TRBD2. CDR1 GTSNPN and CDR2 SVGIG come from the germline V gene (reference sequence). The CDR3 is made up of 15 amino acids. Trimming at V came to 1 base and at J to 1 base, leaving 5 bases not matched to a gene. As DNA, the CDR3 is TGTGCCTGGAGTGGAATAGCGGGGCCCCAAGAGACCCAGTACTTC. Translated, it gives CAWSGIAGPQETQYF.

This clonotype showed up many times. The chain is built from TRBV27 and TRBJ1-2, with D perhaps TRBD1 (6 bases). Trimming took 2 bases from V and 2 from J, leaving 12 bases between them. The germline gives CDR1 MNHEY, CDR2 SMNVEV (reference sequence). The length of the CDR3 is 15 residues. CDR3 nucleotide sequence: TGTGCCAGCAGTTTAGCAGCAGGGGCCAACTATGGCTACACCTTC. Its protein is CASSLAAGANYGYTF.

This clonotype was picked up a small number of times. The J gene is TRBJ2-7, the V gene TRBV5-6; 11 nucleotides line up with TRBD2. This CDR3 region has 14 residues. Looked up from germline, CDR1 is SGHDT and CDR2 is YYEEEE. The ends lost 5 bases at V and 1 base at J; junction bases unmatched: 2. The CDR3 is CASRLAGGSYEQYV. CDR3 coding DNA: TGTGCCAGCAGGCTAGCGGGGGGTTCCTACGAGCAGTACGTC.

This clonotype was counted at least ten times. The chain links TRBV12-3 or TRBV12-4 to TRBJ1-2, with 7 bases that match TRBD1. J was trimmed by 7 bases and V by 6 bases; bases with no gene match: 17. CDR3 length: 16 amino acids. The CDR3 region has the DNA TGTGCCAGCAGCCTTTGGACAGGAGCAGATTCGGGTGGCTACACCTTC. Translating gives CASSLWTGADSGGYTF.

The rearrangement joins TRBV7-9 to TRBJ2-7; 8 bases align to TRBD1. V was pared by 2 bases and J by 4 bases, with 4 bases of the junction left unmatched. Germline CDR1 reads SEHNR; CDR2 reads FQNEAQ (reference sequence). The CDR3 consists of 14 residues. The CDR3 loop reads CASSLNRGEYEQYF. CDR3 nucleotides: TGTGCCAGCAGCTTAAACAGGGGGGAATACGAGCAGTACTTC.

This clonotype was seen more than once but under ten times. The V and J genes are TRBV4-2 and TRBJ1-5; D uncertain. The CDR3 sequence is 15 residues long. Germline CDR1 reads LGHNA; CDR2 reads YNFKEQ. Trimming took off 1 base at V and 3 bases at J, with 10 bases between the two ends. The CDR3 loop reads CASSQAGRFNQPQHF. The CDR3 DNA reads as TGTGCCAGCAGCCAAGCTGGCAGATTCAATCAGCCCCAGCATTTT.

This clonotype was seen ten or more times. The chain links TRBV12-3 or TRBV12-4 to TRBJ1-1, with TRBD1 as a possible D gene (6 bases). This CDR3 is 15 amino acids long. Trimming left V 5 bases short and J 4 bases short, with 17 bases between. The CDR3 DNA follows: TGTGCCAGCAGTCCCCCGGCAGGGGTAAGCACTGAAGCTTTCTTT. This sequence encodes CASSPPAGVSTEAFF.

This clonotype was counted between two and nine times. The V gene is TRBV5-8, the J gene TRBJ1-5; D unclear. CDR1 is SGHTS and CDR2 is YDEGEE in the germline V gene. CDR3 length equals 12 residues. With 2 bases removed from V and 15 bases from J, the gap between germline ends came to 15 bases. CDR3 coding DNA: TGTGCCAGCAGCTTTTTCCCCTCAGGATCGCATTTT. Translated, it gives CASSFFPSGSHF.

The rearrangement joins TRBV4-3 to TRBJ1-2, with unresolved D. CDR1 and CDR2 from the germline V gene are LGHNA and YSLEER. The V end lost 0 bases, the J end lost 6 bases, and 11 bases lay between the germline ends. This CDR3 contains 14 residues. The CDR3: CASSQDLWDDGYTF. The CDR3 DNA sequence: TGCGCCAGCAGCCAAGATCTTTGGGATGATGGCTACACCTTC.

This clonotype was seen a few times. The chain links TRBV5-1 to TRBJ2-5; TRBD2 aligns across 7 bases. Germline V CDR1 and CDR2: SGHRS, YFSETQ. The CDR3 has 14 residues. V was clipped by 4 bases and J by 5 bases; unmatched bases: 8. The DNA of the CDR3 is TGCGCCAGCAGCGCCGCTGGGGGGGAGGAGACCCAGTACTTC. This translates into CASSAAGGEETQYF.

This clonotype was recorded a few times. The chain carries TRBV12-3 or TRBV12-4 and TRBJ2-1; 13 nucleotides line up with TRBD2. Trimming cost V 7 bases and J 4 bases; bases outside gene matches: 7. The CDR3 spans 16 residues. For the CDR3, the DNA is TGTGCCAGCACTTGGACTAGCGGGGGATTTTACAATGAGCAGTTCTTC. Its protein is CASTWTSGGFYNEQFF.

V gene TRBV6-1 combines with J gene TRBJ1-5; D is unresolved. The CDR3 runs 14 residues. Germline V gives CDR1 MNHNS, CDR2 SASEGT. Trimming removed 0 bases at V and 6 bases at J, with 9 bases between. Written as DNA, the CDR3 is TGTGCCAGCAGTGAAGCTCCCCTAATTCAGCCCCAGCATTTT. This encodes CASSEAPLIQPQHF.

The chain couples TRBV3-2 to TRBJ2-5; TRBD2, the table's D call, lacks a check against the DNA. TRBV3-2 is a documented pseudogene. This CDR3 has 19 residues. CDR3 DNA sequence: TGTGCCAGCAGCCCGCGGACTAGCGGGGGTATGAGGCCGGCAGAGACCCAGTACTTC. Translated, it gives CASSPRTSGGMRPAETQYF.

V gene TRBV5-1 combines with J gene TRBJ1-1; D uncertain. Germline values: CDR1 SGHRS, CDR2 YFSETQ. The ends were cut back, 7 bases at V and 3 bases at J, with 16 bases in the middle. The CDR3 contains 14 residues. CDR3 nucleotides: TGCGCCAGCCGTCAAATTGATCGGGACACTGAAGCTTTCTTT. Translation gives CASRQIDRDTEAFF.

The CDR3 region is CASSLREGQNGEQFF. The CDR3, as DNA: TGCGCCAGCAGCCTCCGAGAGGGACAGAACGGTGAGCAGTTCTTC. The V and J genes are TRBV5-1 and TRBJ2-1; 7 bases match TRBD1. Trimming removed 4 bases from V and 9 bases from J; junction bases left unmatched: 13. The CDR3 contains 15 residues. The V gene's germline CDR1 is SGHRS and CDR2 YFSETQ.

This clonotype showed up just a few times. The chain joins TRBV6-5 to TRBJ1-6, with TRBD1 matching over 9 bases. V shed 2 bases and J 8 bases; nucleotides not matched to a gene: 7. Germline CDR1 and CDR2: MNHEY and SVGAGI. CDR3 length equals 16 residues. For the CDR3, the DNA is TGTGCCAGCAGTTACCACATAACAGGGGGCGATTCACCCCTCCACTTT. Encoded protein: CASSYHITGGDSPLHF.

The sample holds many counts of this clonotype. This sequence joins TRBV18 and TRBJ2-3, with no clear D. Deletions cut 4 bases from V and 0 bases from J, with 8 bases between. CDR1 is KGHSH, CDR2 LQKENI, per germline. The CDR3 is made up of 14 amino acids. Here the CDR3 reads CASSRGQSTDTQYF. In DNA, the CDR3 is TGTGCCAGCTCACGAGGCCAGAGCACAGATACGCAGTATTTT.

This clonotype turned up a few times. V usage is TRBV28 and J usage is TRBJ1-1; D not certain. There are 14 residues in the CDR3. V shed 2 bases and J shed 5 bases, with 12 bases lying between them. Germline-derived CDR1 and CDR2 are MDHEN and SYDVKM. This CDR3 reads CASSLPGRETEAFF. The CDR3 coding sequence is TGTGCCAGCAGTTTACCTGGCAGAGAAACTGAAGCTTTCTTT.

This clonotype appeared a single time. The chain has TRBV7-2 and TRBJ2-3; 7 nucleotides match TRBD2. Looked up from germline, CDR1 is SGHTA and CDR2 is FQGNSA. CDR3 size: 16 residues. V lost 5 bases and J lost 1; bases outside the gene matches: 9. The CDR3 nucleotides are TGTGCCAGCAGCCCAAGGGGTCTAGCGGGCACAGATACGCAGTATTTT. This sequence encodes CASSPRGLAGTDTQYF.

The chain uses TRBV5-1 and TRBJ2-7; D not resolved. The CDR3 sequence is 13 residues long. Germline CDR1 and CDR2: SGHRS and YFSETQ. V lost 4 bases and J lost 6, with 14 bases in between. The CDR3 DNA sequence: TGCGCCAGCAGCCCGCAACTGGGGTCCGAGCAGTACTTC. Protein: CASSPQLGSEQYF.

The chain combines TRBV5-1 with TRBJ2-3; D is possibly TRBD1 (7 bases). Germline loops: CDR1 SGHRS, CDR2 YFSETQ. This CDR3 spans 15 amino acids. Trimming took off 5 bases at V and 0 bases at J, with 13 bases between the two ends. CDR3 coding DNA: TGCGCCAGCAGGGGCGGGACAGTTAGCACAGATACGCAGTATTTT. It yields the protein CASRGGTVSTDTQYF.

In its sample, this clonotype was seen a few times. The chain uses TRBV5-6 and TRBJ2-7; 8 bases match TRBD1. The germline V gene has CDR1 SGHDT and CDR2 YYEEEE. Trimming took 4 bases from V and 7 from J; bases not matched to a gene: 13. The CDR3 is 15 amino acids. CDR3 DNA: TGTGCCAGCAGCCTATTTGACAGGGGAGTAAAGGAGCAGTACGTC. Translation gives CASSLFDRGVKEQYV.

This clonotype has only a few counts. The CDR3 spells CASAIIPGRNPEAFF. The CDR3 DNA is TGCGCCAGTGCGATAATTCCGGGACGCAACCCTGAAGCTTTCTTT. The chain links TRBV5-1 to TRBJ1-1, with D perhaps TRBD1 (5 bases). Germline V gives CDR1 SGHRS, CDR2 YFSETQ. V was shortened by 8 bases and J by 6 bases, with 23 bases between the two germline ends. The CDR3 covers 15 residues.